Detailed here is one TCR beta chain. What it binds is not known. The ends lost 2 bases at V and 2 bases at J; junction bases unmatched: 8. The CDR3 consists of 17 residues. Germline V gives CDR1 SGDLS, CDR2 YYNGEE. The PCR had 60 Vbeta and 13 Jbeta primers. Some clones are missing from TCRdb's copy, which holds only in-frame ones; the method was immunoSEQ multiplex PCR. Among approximately 190,000 clones listed, 80% to 85% were seen once. The data belong to a study of cytomegalovirus exposure and HLA in healthy donors. Study observations and caveats: Per a later analysis, HLA-associated TCR beta chains showed more clonal expansion than other, equally common TCR beta chains. Rare TCR sequences dominated, though some public TCRs recurred in many donors. In a later analysis, across HLA loci, associated TCR counts were highest for DRB1, lowest for HLA-C.

The TCR sequence derives from a man aged 40-49 years in good health and CMV-seropositive. The V gene is TRBV9, the J gene TRBJ1-5; 9 nucleotides match TRBD1. The sample was PBMCs. The CDR3 DNA reads TGTGCCAGCAGCGTCACAGGGGGCATTATCGGCAATCAGCCCCAGCATTTT. As protein: CASSVTGGIIGNQPQHF.